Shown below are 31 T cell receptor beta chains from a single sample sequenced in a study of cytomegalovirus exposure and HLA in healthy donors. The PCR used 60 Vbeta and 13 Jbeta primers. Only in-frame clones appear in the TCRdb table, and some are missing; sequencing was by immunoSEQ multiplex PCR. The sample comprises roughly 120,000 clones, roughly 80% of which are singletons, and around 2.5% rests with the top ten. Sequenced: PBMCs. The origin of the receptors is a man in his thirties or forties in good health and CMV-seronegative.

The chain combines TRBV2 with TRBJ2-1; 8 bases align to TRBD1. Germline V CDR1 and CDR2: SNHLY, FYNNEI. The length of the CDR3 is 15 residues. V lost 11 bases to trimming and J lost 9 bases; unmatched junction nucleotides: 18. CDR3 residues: CAAFRGGQEGFEQFF. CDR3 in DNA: TGTGCCGCCTTTCGTGGGGGACAGGAGGGATTTGAGCAGTTCTTC.

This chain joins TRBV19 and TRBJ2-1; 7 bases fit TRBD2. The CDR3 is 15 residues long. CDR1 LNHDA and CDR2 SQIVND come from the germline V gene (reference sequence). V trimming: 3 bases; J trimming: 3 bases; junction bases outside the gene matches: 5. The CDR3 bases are TGTGCCAGTAGTATCTCCGCGGGAGACTACAATGAGCAGTTCTTC. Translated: CASSISAGDYNEQFF.

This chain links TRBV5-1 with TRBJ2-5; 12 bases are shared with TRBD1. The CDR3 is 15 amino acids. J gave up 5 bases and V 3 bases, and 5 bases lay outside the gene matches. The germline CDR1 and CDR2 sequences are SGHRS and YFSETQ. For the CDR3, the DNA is TGCGCCAGCAGCTCAGGGACAGGGGGCACGGAGACCCAGTACTTC. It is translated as CASSSGTGGTETQYF.

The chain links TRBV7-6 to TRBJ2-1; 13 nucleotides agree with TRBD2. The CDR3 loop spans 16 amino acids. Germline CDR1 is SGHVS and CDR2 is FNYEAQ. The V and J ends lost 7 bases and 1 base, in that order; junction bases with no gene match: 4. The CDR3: CASMPTSGRSYNEQFF. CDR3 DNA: TGTGCCAGCATGCCGACTAGCGGGAGGTCCTACAATGAGCAGTTCTTC.

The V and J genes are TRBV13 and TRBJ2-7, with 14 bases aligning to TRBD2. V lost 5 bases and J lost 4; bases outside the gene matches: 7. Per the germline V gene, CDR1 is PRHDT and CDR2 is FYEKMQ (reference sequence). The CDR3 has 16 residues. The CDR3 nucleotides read TGTGCCAGCAGCGGGGGACTAGCGGGAGTACGTTACGAGCAGTACTTC. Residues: CASSGGLAGVRYEQYF. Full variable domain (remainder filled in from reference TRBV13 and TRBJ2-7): AAGVIQSPRHLIKEKRETATLKCYPIPRHDTVYWYQQGPGQDPQFLISFYEKMQSDKGSIPDRFSAQQFSDYHSELNMSSLELGDSALYFCASSGGLAGVRYEQYFGPGTRLTVT.

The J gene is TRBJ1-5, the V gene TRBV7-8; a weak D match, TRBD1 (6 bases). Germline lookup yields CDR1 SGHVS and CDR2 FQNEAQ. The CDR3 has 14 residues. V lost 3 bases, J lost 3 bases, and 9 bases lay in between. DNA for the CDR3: TGTGCCAGCAGCTTTGGGACATACAATCAGCCCCAGCATTTT. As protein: CASSFGTYNQPQHF.

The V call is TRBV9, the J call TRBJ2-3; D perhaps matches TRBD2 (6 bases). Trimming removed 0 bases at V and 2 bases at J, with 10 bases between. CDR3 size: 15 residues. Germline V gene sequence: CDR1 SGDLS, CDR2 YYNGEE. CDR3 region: CASSVDGGPTDTQYF. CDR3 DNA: TGTGCCAGCAGCGTAGACGGGGGACCCACAGATACGCAGTATTTT.

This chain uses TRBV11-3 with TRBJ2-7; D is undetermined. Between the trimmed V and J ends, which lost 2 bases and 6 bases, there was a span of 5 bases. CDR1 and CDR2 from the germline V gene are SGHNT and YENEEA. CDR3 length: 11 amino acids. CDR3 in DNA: TGTGCCAGCAGCTTAAACGGCGAGCAGTACTTC. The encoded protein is CASSLNGEQYF.

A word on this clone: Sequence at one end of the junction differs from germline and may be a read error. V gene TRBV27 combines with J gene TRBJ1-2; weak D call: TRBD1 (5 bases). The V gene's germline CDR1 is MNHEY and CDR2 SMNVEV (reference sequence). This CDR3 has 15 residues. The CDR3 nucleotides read TGTGCCAGCAGTTTACGGGGGACCAAGCACTATGGCCACACCTTC. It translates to CASSLRGTKHYGHTF.

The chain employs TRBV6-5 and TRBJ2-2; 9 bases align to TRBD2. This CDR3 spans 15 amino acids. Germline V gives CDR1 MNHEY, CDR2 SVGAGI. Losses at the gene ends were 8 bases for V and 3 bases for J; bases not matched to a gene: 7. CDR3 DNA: TGTGCCAGCTGTGGGACTAGCCGATACACCGGGGAGCTGTTTTTT. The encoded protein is CASCGTSRYTGELFF.

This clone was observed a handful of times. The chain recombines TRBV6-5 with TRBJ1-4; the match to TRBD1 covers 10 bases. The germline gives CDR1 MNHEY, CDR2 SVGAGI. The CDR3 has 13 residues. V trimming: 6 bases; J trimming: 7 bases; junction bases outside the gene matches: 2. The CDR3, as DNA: TGTGCCAGCAGGACAGGGGGCGGTGAAAAACTGTTTTTT. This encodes CASRTGGGEKLFF.

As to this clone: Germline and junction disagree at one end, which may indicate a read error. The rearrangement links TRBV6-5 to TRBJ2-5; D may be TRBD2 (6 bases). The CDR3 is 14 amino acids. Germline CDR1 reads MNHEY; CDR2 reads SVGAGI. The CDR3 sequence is CASRGTGHHETQYF. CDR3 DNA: TGTGCCAGTCGGGGGACGGGTCACCACGAGACCCAGTACTTC.

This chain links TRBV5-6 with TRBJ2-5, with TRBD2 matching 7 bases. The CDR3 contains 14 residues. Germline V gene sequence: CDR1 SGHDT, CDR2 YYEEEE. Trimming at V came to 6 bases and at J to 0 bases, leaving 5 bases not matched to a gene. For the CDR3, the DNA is TGTGCCAGCACCCTGGGGGGGTACCAAGAGACCCAGTACTTC. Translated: CASTLGGYQETQYF. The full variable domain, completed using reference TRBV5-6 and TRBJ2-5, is DAGVTQSPTHLIKTRGQQVTLRCSPKSGHDTVSWYQQALGQGPQFIFQYYEEEERQRGNFPDRFSGHQFPNYSSELNVNALLLGDSALYLCASTLGGYQETQYFGPGTRLLVL.

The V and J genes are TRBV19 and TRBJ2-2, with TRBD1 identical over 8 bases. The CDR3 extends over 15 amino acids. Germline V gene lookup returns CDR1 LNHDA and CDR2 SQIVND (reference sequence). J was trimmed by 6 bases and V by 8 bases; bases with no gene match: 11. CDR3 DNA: TGTGCCAGTGGGTCTTGGGACAGGATCTCCGGGGAGCTGTTTTTT. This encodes CASGSWDRISGELFF.

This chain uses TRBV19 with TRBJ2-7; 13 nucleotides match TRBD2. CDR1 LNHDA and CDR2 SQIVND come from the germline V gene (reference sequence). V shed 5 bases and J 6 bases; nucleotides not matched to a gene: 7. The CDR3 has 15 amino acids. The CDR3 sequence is CASSGLAGEASEQYF. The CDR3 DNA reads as TGTGCCAGTAGTGGACTAGCGGGAGAGGCCTCCGAGCAGTACTTC.

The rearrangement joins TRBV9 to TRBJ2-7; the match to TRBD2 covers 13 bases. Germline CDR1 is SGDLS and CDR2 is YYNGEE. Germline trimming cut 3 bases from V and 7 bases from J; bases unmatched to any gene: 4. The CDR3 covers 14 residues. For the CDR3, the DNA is TGTGCCAGCAGCGAGGGACTAGCGGGATTGGAGCAGTACTTC. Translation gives CASSEGLAGLEQYF.

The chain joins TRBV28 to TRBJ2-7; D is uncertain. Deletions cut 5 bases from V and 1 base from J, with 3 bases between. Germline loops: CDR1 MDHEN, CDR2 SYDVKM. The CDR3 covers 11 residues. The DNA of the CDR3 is TGTGCCAGCAGTCGGTCCTACGAGCAGTACTTC. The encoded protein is CASSRSYEQYF.

CDR3 sequence reads: CASSRGGGYEQYF. The CDR3 DNA sequence: TGTGCCAGCAGCCGCGGGGGGGGCTACGAGCAGTACTTC. V and J are TRBV7-2 and TRBJ2-7, with TRBD2 matching 9 bases. Germline loops: CDR1 SGHTA, CDR2 FQGNSA. The CDR3 consists of 13 residues. The ends lost 5 bases at V and 3 bases at J; junction bases unmatched: 2.

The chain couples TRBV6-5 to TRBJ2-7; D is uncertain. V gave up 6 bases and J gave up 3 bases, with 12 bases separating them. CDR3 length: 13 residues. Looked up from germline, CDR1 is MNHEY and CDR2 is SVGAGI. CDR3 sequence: CASRSSGNYEQYF. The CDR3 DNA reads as TGTGCCAGCAGATCATCAGGTAACTACGAGCAGTACTTC.

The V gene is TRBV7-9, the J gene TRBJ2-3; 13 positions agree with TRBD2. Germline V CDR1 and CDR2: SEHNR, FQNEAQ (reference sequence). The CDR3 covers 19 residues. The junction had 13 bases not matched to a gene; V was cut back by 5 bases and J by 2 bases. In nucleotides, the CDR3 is TGTGCCAGCAGCAGAAGACTAGCGGGAGGACGCAATGACACAGATACGCAGTATTTT. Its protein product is CASSRRLAGGRNDTDTQYF.

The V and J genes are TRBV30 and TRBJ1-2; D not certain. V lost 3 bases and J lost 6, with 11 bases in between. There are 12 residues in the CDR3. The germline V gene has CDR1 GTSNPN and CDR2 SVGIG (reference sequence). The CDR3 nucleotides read TGTGCCTGGAGCGCGACAAGTAATGGCTACACCTTC. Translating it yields CAWSATSNGYTF. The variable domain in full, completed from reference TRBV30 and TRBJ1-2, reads SQTIHQWPATLVQPVGSPLSLECTVEGTSNPNLYWYRQAAGRGLQLLFYSVGIGQISSEVPQNLSASRPQDRQFILSSKKLLLSDSGFYLCAWSATSNGYTFGSGTRLTVV.

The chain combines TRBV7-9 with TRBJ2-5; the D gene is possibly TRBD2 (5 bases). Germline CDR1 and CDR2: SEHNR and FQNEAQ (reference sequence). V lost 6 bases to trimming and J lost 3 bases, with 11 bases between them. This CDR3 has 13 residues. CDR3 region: CASSNGNEETQYF. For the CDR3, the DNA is TGTGCCAGCAGTAACGGGAATGAAGAGACCCAGTACTTC.

The CDR3 DNA reads as TGTGCCAGCAGCTTCCTAGCGGGACTCTACAATGAGCAGTTCTTC. Translating gives CASSFLAGLYNEQFF. The chain carries TRBV7-8 and TRBJ2-1; TRBD2 matches at 9 bases. V lost 3 bases and J lost 3; bases outside the gene matches: 3. CDR1 is SGHVS, CDR2 FQNEAQ, per germline. The CDR3 length is 15 residues.

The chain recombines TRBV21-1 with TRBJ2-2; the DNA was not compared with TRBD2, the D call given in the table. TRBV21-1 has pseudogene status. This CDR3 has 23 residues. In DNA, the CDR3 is TGTGCCAGCAGCAAATACATATCCACACCGAGGATTATTAATACTTTACACACCGGGGAGCTGTTTTTT. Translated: CASSKYISTPRIINTLHTGELFF.

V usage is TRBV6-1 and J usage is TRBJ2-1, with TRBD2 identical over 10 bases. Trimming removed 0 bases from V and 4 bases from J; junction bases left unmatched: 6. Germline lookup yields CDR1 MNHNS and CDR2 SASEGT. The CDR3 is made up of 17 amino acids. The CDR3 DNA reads TGTGCCAGCAGTGAAGCCTCTAGCGGGAGTTTGTACAATGAGCAGTTCTTC. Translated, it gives CASSEASSGSLYNEQFF.

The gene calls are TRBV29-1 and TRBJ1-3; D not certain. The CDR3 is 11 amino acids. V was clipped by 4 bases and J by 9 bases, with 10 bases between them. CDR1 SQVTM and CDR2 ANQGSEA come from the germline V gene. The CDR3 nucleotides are TGCAGCGTTGTTGGGCTCGGCACCATATATTTT. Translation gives CSVVGLGTIYF.

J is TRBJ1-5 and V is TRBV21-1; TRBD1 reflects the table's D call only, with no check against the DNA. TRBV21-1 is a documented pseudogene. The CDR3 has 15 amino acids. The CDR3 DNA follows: TGTGCCAGCAGCAATCACAGGGGGAGAGGTCAGCCCCAGCATTTT. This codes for CASSNHRGRGQPQHF.

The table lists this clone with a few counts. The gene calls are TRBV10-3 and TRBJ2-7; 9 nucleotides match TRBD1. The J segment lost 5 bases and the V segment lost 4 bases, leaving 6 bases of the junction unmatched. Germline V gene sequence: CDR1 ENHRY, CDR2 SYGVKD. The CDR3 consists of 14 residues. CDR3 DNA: TGTGCCATCAGTGCAGGGACAGGGTTCAACGAGCAGTACTTC. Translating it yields CAISAGTGFNEQYF.

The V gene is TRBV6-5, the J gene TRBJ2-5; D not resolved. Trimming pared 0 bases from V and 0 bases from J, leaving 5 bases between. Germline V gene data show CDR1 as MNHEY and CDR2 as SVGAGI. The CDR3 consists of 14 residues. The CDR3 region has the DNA TGTGCCAGCAGTTACTCGGAGTACCAAGAGACCCAGTACTTC. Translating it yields CASSYSEYQETQYF.

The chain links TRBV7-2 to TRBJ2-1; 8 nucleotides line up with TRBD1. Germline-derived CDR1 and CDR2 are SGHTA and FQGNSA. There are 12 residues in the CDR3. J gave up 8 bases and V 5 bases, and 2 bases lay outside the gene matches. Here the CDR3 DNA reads TGTGCCAGCAGCGTGACAGGGGATGAGCAGTTCTTC. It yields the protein CASSVTGDEQFF.

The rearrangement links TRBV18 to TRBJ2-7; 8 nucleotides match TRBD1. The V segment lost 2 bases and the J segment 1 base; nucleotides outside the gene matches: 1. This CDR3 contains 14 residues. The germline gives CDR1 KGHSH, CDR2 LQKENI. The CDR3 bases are TGTGCCAGCTCACCAGGGACAGGTTCCTACGAGCAGTACTTC. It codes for CASSPGTGSYEQYF. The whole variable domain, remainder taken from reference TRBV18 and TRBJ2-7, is NAGVMQNPRHLVRRRGQEARLRCSPMKGHSHVYWYRQLPEEGLKFMVYLQKENIIDESGMPKERFSAEFPKEGPSILRIQQVVRGDSAAYFCASSPGTGSYEQYFGPGTRLTVT.